This TCR beta chain came from a study of blood T cells in healthy people across ages. This CDR3 comprises 15 residues. The V gene's germline CDR1 is MNHNY and CDR2 SVGAGI (reference sequence). The germline V and J ends were trimmed by 6 bases and 4 bases, with 16 bases remaining between them. Then a second PCR, running roughly 6 to 12 cycles, was carried out with a sample-barcoded 5' primer and a J-beta primer mix. TCRdb itself ran the 5' RACE reads through MiXCR, one entry per CDR3 protein. The sample holds hundreds of thousands of distinct CDR3 sequences, 25% to 30% seen once. The source is a woman of 80 years or more in good health. Material: blood. V is TRBV6-6 and J is TRBJ1-5; D is possibly TRBD1 (5 bases). CDR3 in amino acids: CASRGLRGMNQPQHF. The CDR3 region has the DNA TGTGCCAGCAGGGGGTTGAGGGGAATGAATCAGCCCCAGCATTTT.